The text below deals with one T cell receptor (beta chain). No cognate antigen has been identified for it. No base-level quality is on record; no much larger clone is a single base apart. The record originates from a study of blood T cell dynamics during melanoma immunotherapy (dated by TCRdb to 2018 to 2021). Regarding the study in general: Patients had metastatic melanoma and received first-line pembrolizumab or nivolumab plus ipilimumab as standard of care in the United Kingdom. Consecutive patients formed a training cohort, and a further independent group of patients from the same centre was pooled into an external validation set. To identify early correlates of response, the study profiled peripheral T cell receptor repertoires in patients with metastatic melanoma before and after one cycle of checkpoint inhibitor therapy. Overall study outcomes, separate from this receptor: Whether the T cell clones driving repertoire changes were melanoma-specific or reflected general immune activation could not be determined in the study. A bifurcated reorganization of the PBMC repertoire at W3, with increased clonality or increased diversity, was observed in patients who later achieved disease control, unlike in progressors. The relatively small sample size was recognized as a factor that could limit how well the results generalize.

For every bulk PBMC sample, a fixed 350 ng of DNA was loaded. The immunoSEQ TCRb Assay kit was used according to manufacturer instructions to amplify TCR beta CDR3 sequences from genomic DNA. The KAPA Library Quantification Kit for Illumina platforms was used to quantify pooled libraries by qPCR. Pooled libraries were clustered at roughly 0.6-1.1 pM and sequenced on an Illumina NextSeq 500. Processing in the source paper ran as follows. The TCR data were analyzed using immunoSEQ ANALYZER and the R LymphoSeq package. A rearrangement efficiency score was calculated as productive divided by the sum of productive and non-productive CDR3 sequences. Clonality was measured with the Gini coefficient and diversity with the Renyi index at alpha=1, compared pairwise between timepoints within each patient. In LymphoSeq, clonal relatedness was computed using an edit distance of 3, and repertoire similarity was computed using the Bhattacharyya coefficient. To classify response, a linear discriminant analysis based on week-3 changes in clonality and diversity was built using the R MASS and caret packages. TCRdb took this table from immuneACCESS and kept in-frame rearrangements with V and J called. Such tables lack part of the clones; where checked against another copy, unresolved V genes explain under half of the gap, and the rest is unexplained. The V and J calls and clone size come from that table; D and trimming were worked out from the DNA. For this sample there are approximately 6,300 clones; nearly 90% appear just once. Clones ranked in the top ten supply approximately 5% of the sample.

The sample's time point label, in plain terms: week 3, after first cycle of checkpoint inhibitor. Blood samples were collected before treatment (T0) and at week 3 (W3), after the first cycle of checkpoint blockade. Except for two patients with rapid clinical progression, response was assessed 12 weeks after the first infusion by RECIST 1.1; disease control meant complete response, partial response or stable disease. Patients were not eligible if they had prior systemic cancer treatment, concomitant immunosuppressant therapy or synchronous other active malignancies. TCR beta was sequenced in both bulk PBMC and plasma cell-free DNA in order to track circulating cells as well as T cell turnover. Lymphoprep and SepMate tubes were used to isolate PBMC from blood, and red cell lysis was then performed. DNA from PBMC and sorted T cell subsets was extracted with QIAamp DNA Blood Mini kits. This material consisted of blood, taken from a patient treated with checkpoint blockade. The receptor was derived from a human donor with melanoma.

For the CDR3, the sequence is CATKAGGTDTQYF. The bases are TGTGCCACCAAAGCGGGGGGCACAGATACGCAGTATTTT. The sequence is built from TRBV10-3 and TRBJ2-3; 8 bases in the middle match TRBD2. The CDR3 covers 13 residues, taking in both the cysteine and the phenylalanine. Just CDR3 DNA is preserved here, 39 bases in frame from base 1. Per the germline V gene, ENHRY is the CDR1 and SYGVKD is the CDR2. V and J are trimmed by 10 bases and 1 base, and the gene matches miss 4 bases of the junction.